The 7 T cell receptor beta chains below all came from one sample that was sequenced in a study of T-cell memory formation after mild COVID-19. MiXCR, run by TCRdb on the 5' RACE reads, gives a single entry per CDR3 protein. The sample contains tens of thousands of distinct CDR3 sequences, around 14% of which appear only once. The sample was PBMCs or a T cell subset sorted from them (not recorded which). The origin of the receptors is an adult woman who had mild COVID-19 (a few samples of this study predate the infection). Cell type and time point are not known.

This clonotype has a count of ten or more. V is TRBV12-3 or TRBV12-4 and J is TRBJ2-1, with 8 bases matching TRBD2. V dropped 6 bases and J dropped 7; count of bases not matched to a gene: 8. This CDR3 comprises 14 residues. CDR3 residues: CASSPPGLENEQFF. The CDR3 nucleotides read TGTGCCAGCAGCCCCCCGGGACTAGAAAATGAGCAGTTCTTC.

This clonotype was seen more than once but under ten times. J is TRBJ2-7 and V is TRBV5-1; the D is unclear. Trimming pared 0 bases from V and 4 bases from J, leaving 8 bases between. Germline CDR1 SGHRS, CDR2 YFSETQ. CDR3 length: 13 residues. The CDR3 sequence: CASSLVPAYEQYF. In nucleotides, the CDR3 is TGCGCCAGCAGCTTGGTGCCAGCATACGAGCAGTACTTC.

The chain uses TRBV30 and TRBJ2-1; D remains ambiguous. V was pared by 2 bases and J by 10 bases, with 9 bases between. The CDR3 runs 11 residues. Germline V gene lookup returns CDR1 GTSNPN and CDR2 SVGIG (reference sequence). The chain's CDR3 is CAWSFSIEQFF. CDR3 bases: TGTGCCTGGAGTTTTTCGATCGAGCAGTTCTTC.

The chain is built from TRBV7-2 and TRBJ2-3; D possibly matches TRBD1 or TRBD2 (5 bases each). The CDR3 sequence is 16 residues long. Trimming left V 3 bases short and J 1 base short, with 14 bases between. CDR1 and CDR2 from the germline V gene are SGHTA and FQGNSA. The CDR3 nucleotides are TGTGCCAGCAGCTTCCGGGGCAATGCTGGCACAGATACGCAGTATTTT. This codes for CASSFRGNAGTDTQYF.

A few counts support this clonotype. This rearrangement joins TRBV6-4 to TRBJ1-1; the D is unclear. Trimming took 0 bases from V and 1 from J, leaving 6 bases between them. The CDR3 consists of 14 residues. The V gene's germline CDR1 is MRHNA and CDR2 SNTAGT. The CDR3 coding sequence is TGTGCCAGCAGTGACTCATCAGAGAACACTGAAGCTTTCTTT. As protein: CASSDSSENTEAFF.

The V gene is TRBV16, the J gene TRBJ1-2; 11 bases match TRBD1. The CDR3 covers 15 residues. Germline values: CDR1 KGHSY, CDR2 FQNENV. The junction had 5 bases not matched to a gene; V was cut back by 4 bases and J by 4 bases. Here the CDR3 DNA reads TGTGCCAGCAGCCGACCTGGACAGGGGGCCTATGGCTACACCTTC. It specifies CASSRPGQGAYGYTF.

A few counts support this clonotype. The V gene is TRBV7-9, the J gene TRBJ2-1; unclear D gene. The germline gives CDR1 SEHNR, CDR2 FQNEAQ (reference sequence). Trimming cost V 2 bases and J 11 bases, with 16 bases left between them. This CDR3 is 14 amino acids long. As DNA, the CDR3 is TGTGCCAGCAGCTTATCCGGCAGGAACTACAAGCAGTTCTTC. Amino acids: CASSLSGRNYKQFF.